Listed below are T cell receptor beta chains from one sample, sequenced in a study of T cells after yellow fever vaccination. TCRdb processed the 5' RACE reads anew with MiXCR; each CDR3 protein has one entry. The table records 300,000 to 400,000 distinct CDR3 sequences, 8.5% to 10% of them present only once. The sample here was PBMCs, taken on the day of the first yellow fever vaccination. These receptors all come from a man between 18 and 35 years old who received the YFV17D yellow fever vaccine. The CDR3 runs from the conserved cysteine through the conserved F or W. Fields, in order: D gene, J gene, clone size, V gene, CDR3 DNA, CDR3 protein. A D gene is named only where the DNA matches it firmly. For some rows the clone size is stated as once, few or many, or as a class when expanded; others skip it.

NA TRBJ1-2 many TRBV5-6 TGTGCCAGCACCAAAGCCGGACCGAGCTATGGCTACACCTTC CASTKAGPSYGYTF
NA TRBJ2-2 few TRBV27 TGTGCCAGCAGTTTTTTGGGGTCTATCACCGGGGAGCTGTTTTTT CASSFLGSITGELFF
TRBD1 TRBJ2-5 few TRBV5-1 TGCGCCAGCAGCTTGGTGGGGACAGTAGGGACCCAGTACTTC CASSLVGTVGTQYF
TRBD1 TRBJ2-5 NA TRBV5-1 TGCGCCAGCAGCTTGTCAGGGGGTTGGGAGACCCAGTACTTC CASSLSGGWETQYF
TRBD1 TRBJ1-5 many TRBV29-1 TGCAGCGCTAGGACAGGGGATTTTCAGCCCCAGCATTTT CSARTGDFQPQHF
NA TRBJ2-7 many TRBV4-1 TGCGCCAGCAGCCAAGGACTAGTGGTCTCCTACGAGCAGTACTTC CASSQGLVVSYEQYF
TRBD1 TRBJ2-3 few TRBV7-3 TGTGCCAGCAGCTCTGGGCCTGGACAGGGGGGCGCAGATACGCAGTATTTT CASSSGPGQGGADTQYF
TRBD1 TRBJ1-6 many TRBV28 TGTGCCAGCAGTTTACCCGGACAGGGACAACCGGGTTCACCCCTCCACTTT CASSLPGQGQPGSPLHF
TRBD1 TRBJ2-2 NA TRBV7-9 TGTGCCAGCAGCTTAAGACAGGGCACAAACACCGGGGAGCTGTTTTTT CASSLRQGTNTGELFF
NA TRBJ1-2 few TRBV12-3/TRBV12-4 TGTGCCAGCAGTTTGGGGGTAAGGAACTATGGCTACACCTTC CASSLGVRNYGYTF
TRBD1 TRBJ1-6 NA TRBV4-3 TGCGCCAGCAGCCAAGCCCCGGGACAGGGTCTTTATAATTCACCCCTCCACTTT CASSQAPGQGLYNSPLHF
NA TRBJ2-7 few TRBV19 TGTGCCAGTAGCATTACCGGGACCTCTCCTTACGAGCAGTACTTC CASSITGTSPYEQYF
NA TRBJ1-1 few TRBV6-5 TGTGCCAGCAGTTCAACCCGGGGGGAGACTGAAGCTTTCTTT CASSSTRGETEAFF
NA TRBJ2-5 few TRBV11-2 TGTGCCAGCAGCTCCCCCTGGGCGGGACACGTAGAGACCCAGTACTTC CASSSPWAGHVETQYF
NA TRBJ1-4 many TRBV4-3 TGCGCCAGCAGCCGAACAACTAATGAAAAACTGTTTTTT CASSRTTNEKLFF
TRBD1 TRBJ2-2 NA TRBV6-5 TGTGCCAGCAGTTACCAAGGGACAGGGGGACCCGCAAACACCGGGGAGCTGTTTTTT CASSYQGTGGPANTGELFF
NA TRBJ1-1 NA TRBV29-1 TGCAGCGCGAAGGGGATGGGGAACACTGAAGCTTTCTTT CSAKGMGNTEAFF
TRBD2 TRBJ2-3 few TRBV20-1 TGCAGTGCTAGTAGGGCTAGCGGGGGCACAGATACGCAGTATTTT CSASRASGGTDTQYF
NA TRBJ1-1 NA TRBV20-1 TGCAGTGCTAGAGAGTGGGGGGAAACTGAAGCTTTCTTT CSAREWGETEAFF
NA TRBJ1-6 few TRBV10-3 TGTGCCATCAGTACTCCGTCCTATAATTCACCCCTCCACTTT CAISTPSYNSPLHF
NA TRBJ1-3 few TRBV28 TGTGCCAGCAGTTTGTACCAGGGGACCTCTGGAAACACCATATATTTT CASSLYQGTSGNTIYF
NA TRBJ2-2 many TRBV6-6 TGTGCCAGCCAATACACGAACACCGGGGAGCTGTTTTTT CASQYTNTGELFF
TRBD2 TRBJ2-3 NA TRBV7-2 TGTGCCAGCAGCTTAGCGACGCGGGGGAATACAGATACGCAGTATTTT CASSLATRGNTDTQYF
NA TRBJ2-3 many TRBV6-2/TRBV6-3 TGTGCCAGCAGTTACGAGTCAGATACGCAGTATTTT CASSYESDTQYF
NA TRBJ2-4 few TRBV29-1 TGCAGCGCATCTGGGGGGGGGCATAGCGACATTCAGTACTTC CSASGGGHSDIQYF
NA TRBJ1-5 NA TRBV4-2 TGTGCCAGCAGCCCGATCGGAGGGTTTAATCAGCCCCAGCATTTT CASSPIGGFNQPQHF
TRBD1 TRBJ1-2 many TRBV7-2 TGTGCCAGCAGCCTCCGGGACAGGGGGCCCTATGGCTACACCTTC CASSLRDRGPYGYTF
NA TRBJ2-5 NA TRBV7-8 TGTGCCAGCAGCTTAAGTTTCAGCCAAGAGACCCAGTACTTC CASSLSFSQETQYF
NA TRBJ1-1 NA TRBV30 TGTGCCTGCCACCGGCCGCCGAGAGAGGCTTTCTTT CACHRPPREAFF
TRBD1 TRBJ2-1 many TRBV4-2 TGTGCCAGCAGCCCCCGGTCAGGGGGCAATGGGTATGAGCAGTTCTTC CASSPRSGGNGYEQFF
TRBD2 TRBJ2-3 many TRBV6-1 TGTGCCAGCAGGGGGACTAGCTTAGATACGCAGTATTTT CASRGTSLDTQYF